The clone carrying this T cell receptor (beta chain) was recorded a few times. Its antigen remains unidentified. The record originates from a study of CD8+ T cells in alopecia areata. Study-level background: After 6 to 18 months of tofacitinib, follow-up continued 6 months off drug. Study results and caveats: Lesional scalp exceeded normal scalp in clonality, especially in alopecia totalis/universalis.

CDR3 size: 15 residues. Trimming removed 3 bases at V and 2 bases at J, with 13 bases between. Germline-derived CDR1 and CDR2 are MGHRA and YSYEKL. Extraction and reverse transcription of RNA yielded cDNA as the sequencing template. The assay was immunoSEQ multiplex PCR, and TCRdb's table has in-frame clones only and misses some. Of about 130,000 clones in the sample, 45% to 65% were seen once. Alopecia areata patients gave lesional scalp punch biopsies and peripheral blood samples. The genes are TRBV4-1 and TRBJ2-5, with a weak D call TRBD2 (5 bases). This receptor was taken from a human donor with alopecia areata. Sequences were derived from CD4+ T cells sorted from blood, sampled at week 0. In DNA form, the CDR3 reads TGCGCCAGCAGCCAGAAGGACTGGGGACAAGAGACCCAGTACTTC. Protein sequence: CASSQKDWGQETQYF.